This T cell receptor (beta chain) is drawn from a study of shared clonotypes between healthy human individuals. Germline CDR1 MNHEY, CDR2 SMNVEV (reference sequence). The V end lost 8 bases, the J end lost 4 bases, and 18 bases lay between the germline ends. CDR3 size: 14 residues. This clone was picked up one time. The naive CD8 subset, CD45RO-negative cells positively selected for CCR7, excluded terminally differentiated effector memory CD45RA+ cells. Using immunoSEQ multiplex PCR, the repertoire was profiled, and TCRdb retains in-frame clones only, with some absent. The table has about 610,000 clones, about 96% seen once; the top ten hold approximately 0.12%.

The J gene is TRBJ2-7, the V gene TRBV27, with D possibly being TRBD1 or TRBD2 (6 bases each). This clonotype originated in a woman aged 25 to 45 in good health. The sample comprised naive CD8+ T cells sorted from blood. This CDR3 reads CASGWTGALYEQYF. In DNA form, the CDR3 reads TGTGCCAGCGGGTGGACGGGGGCTCTATACGAGCAGTACTTC.